These 28 T cell receptor beta chains were all obtained from the same sample, sequenced in a study of cytomegalovirus exposure and HLA in healthy donors. With 60 Vbeta and 13 Jbeta primers, the PCR was carried out. This table comes from immunoSEQ multiplex PCR, and its TCRdb copy is limited to in-frame clones, with some not included. The sample yields about 150,000 clones, 80% seen once. Specimen: PBMCs. These receptors came from a man aged 25-45 years in good health and CMV-seropositive.

The chain has TRBV10-3 and TRBJ1-4; 8 bases line up with TRBD1. This CDR3 contains 14 residues. Trimming at V came to 7 bases and at J to 3 bases, leaving 4 bases not matched to a gene. The germline CDR1 and CDR2 sequences are ENHRY and SYGVKD. In DNA, the CDR3 is TGTGCCATCAAGGACAGGGTGCCTAATGAAAAACTGTTTTTT. It translates to CAIKDRVPNEKLFF.

V usage is TRBV14 and J usage is TRBJ2-2, with D unresolved. V was trimmed by 1 base and J by 4 bases, leaving 7 bases between them. The CDR3 extends over 14 amino acids. Germline V CDR1 and CDR2: SGHDN, FVKESK. This CDR3 is CASSQARFTGELFF. The CDR3 DNA follows: TGTGCCAGCAGCCAAGCCAGATTCACCGGGGAGCTGTTTTTT.

The CDR3 coding sequence is TGTGCCAGCAGTTACTCCCGGGGGGCCTACGAGCAGTACTTC. It yields the protein CASSYSRGAYEQYF. This chain links TRBV6-6 with TRBJ2-7; TRBD2 aligns across 7 bases. The germline V gene encodes CDR1 MNHNY and CDR2 SVGAGI (reference sequence). V trimming: 0 bases; J trimming: 2 bases; junction bases outside the gene matches: 1. This CDR3 region has 14 residues.

The sample holds a few counts of this clone. The chain carries TRBV11-2 and TRBJ2-5; D is undetermined. Between the trimmed V and J ends, which lost 6 bases and 0 bases, there was a span of 14 bases. The germline V gene has CDR1 SGHAT and CDR2 FQNNGV. The CDR3 is made up of 15 amino acids. The CDR3 DNA is TGTGCCAGCAGTGCCCAACCCGGGTACCAAGAGACCCAGTACTTC. This encodes CASSAQPGYQETQYF.

This clone was recorded a few times. In DNA form, the CDR3 reads TGTGCCAGCAGCGTAGGAGGGCTCGGCGGGGAGCTGTTTTTT. It codes for CASSVGGLGGELFF. The chain has TRBV9 and TRBJ2-2; D perhaps matches TRBD2 (5 bases). The CDR3 length is 14 residues. The V gene's germline CDR1 is SGDLS and CDR2 YYNGEE. Trimming left V 0 bases short and J 7 bases short, with 10 bases between.

Only a few counts were recorded for this clone. One end of the junction fails to match germline, which may point to a read error. The gene calls are TRBV6-6 and TRBJ1-5; 8 bases fit TRBD1. This CDR3 spans 16 amino acids. Germline V gene sequence: CDR1 MNHNY, CDR2 SVGAGI (reference sequence). The CDR3: CASRGRQGTSTQPQHF. The CDR3 DNA reads TGTGCCAGCAGGGGCCGACAGGGGACTAGCACTCAGCCCCAGCATTTT.

The chain uses TRBV28 and TRBJ2-1, with 7 nucleotides matching TRBD2. With V trimmed by 7 bases and J by 0 bases, 6 bases remained unmatched. This CDR3 spans 15 amino acids. CDR1 is MDHEN, CDR2 SYDVKM, per germline. In DNA form, the CDR3 reads TGTGCCAGCACCCGAAGCGGGACCTCCTACAATGAGCAGTTCTTC. It translates to CASTRSGTSYNEQFF.

The V and J genes are TRBV7-9 and TRBJ2-5, with 7 bases identical to TRBD1. Germline lookup yields CDR1 SEHNR and CDR2 FQNEAQ (reference sequence). The CDR3 consists of 16 residues. After removal of 5 bases from V and 3 bases from J, the junction contained 12 bases not matched to a gene. CDR3 in DNA: TGTGCCAGCAGCCCCCGGACAGGTTGGGGGAAAGAGACCCAGTACTTC. Amino acids: CASSPRTGWGKETQYF.

V is TRBV28 and J is TRBJ1-1; a possible D gene is TRBD1 (6 bases). Germline CDR1 is MDHEN and CDR2 is SYDVKM. The CDR3 has 13 amino acids. V gave up 6 bases and J gave up 0 bases, with 8 bases separating them. CDR3 sequence reads: CASRGQVNTEAFF. The DNA for the CDR3 is TGTGCCAGCAGGGGACAAGTGAACACTGAAGCTTTCTTT.

The chain has TRBV19 and TRBJ2-7, with 15 bases lining up with TRBD2. From germline, CDR1 is LNHDA and CDR2 SQIVND (reference sequence). The CDR3 runs 18 residues. After removal of 9 bases from V and 2 bases from J, the junction contained 14 bases not matched to a gene. The CDR3 DNA reads TGTGCCAGGGGACTAGCGGGAGGACCTTTCTACGATACCTACGAGCAGTACTTC. This gives the protein CARGLAGGPFYDTYEQYF.

This clone has more than one count but fewer than ten. The chain combines TRBV10-2 with TRBJ2-1; D possibly corresponds to TRBD1 (6 bases). This CDR3 region has 13 residues. Germline V lookup: CDR1 WSHSY, CDR2 SAAADI. V lost 8 bases, J lost 6 bases, and 14 bases lay in between. CDR3 residues: CASSPGQFNEQFF. Here the CDR3 DNA reads TGCGCCAGCTCGCCGGGACAATTCAATGAGCAGTTCTTC.

This clone was counted a few times. The V call is TRBV18, the J call TRBJ2-1; 12 bases line up with TRBD2. The CDR3 totals 15 residues. Germline CDR1 KGHSH, CDR2 LQKENI. V lost 3 bases to trimming and J lost 12 bases; unmatched junction nucleotides: 9. The CDR3 DNA sequence: TGTGCCAGCTCACCTACGGGACTAGCGGGTGGGATGCAGTTCTTC. Translation: CASSPTGLAGGMQFF.

V gene TRBV19 combines with J gene TRBJ2-5; 9 nucleotides agree with TRBD1. This CDR3 contains 14 residues. Germline CDR1 is LNHDA and CDR2 is SQIVND (reference sequence). After removal of 7 bases from V and 1 base from J, the junction contained 4 bases not matched to a gene. This chain's CDR3 is CASIRTGAQETQYF. CDR3 nucleotides: TGTGCCAGTATTAGGACAGGGGCCCAAGAGACCCAGTACTTC.

The chain couples TRBV5-4 to TRBJ1-2; 8 nucleotides match TRBD1. CDR3 length equals 13 residues. Trimming removed 2 bases from V and 4 bases from J; junction bases left unmatched: 1. Germline CDR1 is SGHNT and CDR2 is YYREEE (reference sequence). The CDR3 DNA follows: TGTGCCAGCAGCTTTCAGGGGGCCTATGGCTACACCTTC. Encoded protein: CASSFQGAYGYTF.

CDR3 residues: CASSPLTGQGTRTERAQYF. The DNA of the CDR3 is TGTGCCAGCTCACCACTGACGGGACAGGGGACCCGAACCGAAAGGGCCCAGTACTTC. The rearrangement joins TRBV18 to TRBJ2-5; 10 nucleotides align to TRBD1. Germline CDR1 KGHSH, CDR2 LQKENI. V gave up 1 base and J gave up 9 bases; unmatched junction bases: 20. CDR3 size: 19 residues.

The chain has TRBV2 and TRBJ2-5; a possible D gene is TRBD1 (5 bases). This CDR3 is 13 amino acids long. The germline V gene encodes CDR1 SNHLY and CDR2 FYNNEI. Between the trimmed V and J ends, which lost 8 bases and 5 bases, there was a span of 15 bases. CDR3: CASGPEWGETQYF. CDR3 DNA: TGTGCCAGCGGTCCGGAGTGGGGCGAGACCCAGTACTTC. The variable domain in full, completed from reference TRBV2 and TRBJ2-5, reads EPEVTQTPSHQVTQMGQEVILRCVPISNHLYFYWYRQILGQKVEFLVSFYNNEISEKSEIFDDQFSVERPDGSNFTLKIRSTKLEDSAMYFCASGPEWGETQYFGPGTRLLVL.

The chain has TRBV7-2 and TRBJ1-2; TRBD1 might be the D (6 bases). V lost 3 bases and J 4 bases, leaving 9 bases between the germline ends. The germline gives CDR1 SGHTA, CDR2 FQGNSA. This CDR3 is 13 amino acids long. The CDR3 loop is CASSFQGTYGYTF. CDR3 DNA: TGTGCCAGCAGCTTCCAGGGGACCTATGGCTACACCTTC.

The rearrangement joins TRBV4-2 to TRBJ1-3; maybe TRBD1 (5 bases). The V gene's germline CDR1 is LGHNA and CDR2 YNFKEQ. The V gene lost 0 bases and the J gene lost 2 bases, with 8 bases spanning the gap. CDR3 length: 15 residues. CDR3 in amino acids: CASSQDWGPGNTIYF. CDR3 nucleotide sequence: TGTGCCAGCAGCCAAGATTGGGGCCCTGGAAACACCATATATTTT.

The J gene is TRBJ1-5, the V gene TRBV6-4, with TRBD1 matching over 7 bases. In germline, CDR1 is MRHNA, CDR2 SNTAGT. This CDR3 contains 14 residues. V was clipped by 1 base and J by 4 bases; unmatched bases: 1. The CDR3, as DNA: TGTGCCAGCAGTGACTACAGGGGAAATCAGCCCCAGCATTTT. Its protein is CASSDYRGNQPQHF.

The table lists this clone with a few counts. The chain is built from TRBV5-6 and TRBJ1-1; tentatively, D is TRBD1 (6 bases). The germline CDR1 and CDR2 sequences are SGHDT and YYEEEE. The CDR3 extends over 13 amino acids. V lost 4 bases and J lost 7, with 14 bases in between. The CDR3 here is CASSPDRTGEAFF. The DNA of the CDR3 is TGTGCCAGCAGCCCGGACAGAACAGGTGAAGCTTTCTTT.

The chain employs TRBV12-5 and TRBJ1-5, with D possibly TRBD1 on 6 matching bases. From germline, CDR1 is LGHNT and CDR2 FRNRAP. Trimming removed 6 bases at V and 0 bases at J, with 15 bases between. This CDR3 spans 16 amino acids. CDR3 loop: CASGPQGGYSNQPQHF. For the CDR3, the DNA is TGTGCTAGTGGCCCCCAAGGGGGATATAGCAATCAGCCCCAGCATTTT.

This clone was detected only once. V gene TRBV6-5 combines with J gene TRBJ2-1; the D gene is possibly TRBD2 (5 bases). CDR1 MNHEY and CDR2 SVGAGI come from the germline V gene. The ends were cut back, 10 bases at V and 6 bases at J, with 22 bases in the middle. The CDR3 is 15 residues long. In nucleotides, the CDR3 is TGTGCCACCTATTCGCTCGCGGGTGCAATCAATGAGCAGTTCTTC. This codes for CATYSLAGAINEQFF.

V and J are TRBV30 and TRBJ2-7, with a tentative D call TRBD1 (6 bases). Germline CDR1 GTSNPN, CDR2 SVGIG (reference sequence). The CDR3 is 13 amino acids. V was pared by 6 bases and J by 6 bases, with 18 bases between. CDR3 sequence: CACQQGRGAEQYF. Here the CDR3 DNA reads TGTGCCTGTCAACAGGGCCGGGGTGCCGAGCAGTACTTC.

The J gene is TRBJ2-1, the V gene TRBV7-2, with D possibly being TRBD1 (6 bases). Germline loops: CDR1 SGHTA, CDR2 FQGNSA. CDR3 size: 14 residues. Trimming cost V 1 base and J 4 bases, with 8 bases left between them. The CDR3 spells CASSLGTEYNEQFF. DNA of the CDR3: TGTGCCAGCAGCTTAGGGACAGAATACAATGAGCAGTTCTTC.

The rearrangement uses TRBV6-1 and TRBJ1-2; no firm D call. This CDR3 spans 14 amino acids. CDR1 is MNHNS, CDR2 SASEGT, per germline. V shed 3 bases and J shed 0 bases, with 8 bases lying between them. The CDR3 DNA sequence: TGTGCCAGCAGTGAGAGGCCAACTAACTATGGCTACACCTTC. It encodes CASSERPTNYGYTF.

The chain recombines TRBV6-5 with TRBJ2-7, with 8 bases matching TRBD1. CDR3 length equals 14 residues. Germline loops: CDR1 MNHEY, CDR2 SVGAGI. J was trimmed by 4 bases and V by 6 bases; bases with no gene match: 8. The chain's CDR3 is CASSPGQGYYEQYF. The DNA of the CDR3 is TGTGCCAGCAGCCCTGGACAGGGTTATTACGAGCAGTACTTC.

With regard to this clone: At one boundary the junction diverges from the germline segment, which might be a read error. This sequence joins TRBV6-5 and TRBJ2-5, with D perhaps matching TRBD1 (7 bases). Germline V lookup: CDR1 MNHEY, CDR2 SVGAGI. This CDR3 region has 9 residues. CDR3 DNA: TGTGTCAAGGGGGGCAGGGGGAACTTC. This codes for CVKGGRGNF.

Remarks on this clone: Other DNA sequences from this sample encode an identical CDR3 as well. V and J are TRBV27 and TRBJ1-1; D remains unclear. V was cut by 6 bases and J by 1 base, with 9 bases left in between. Germline V CDR1 and CDR2: MNHEY, SMNVEV (reference sequence). The CDR3 totals 13 residues. CDR3: CASSLGGNTEAFF. The CDR3 coding sequence is TGTGCCAGCAGCTTGGGAGGGAACACTGAAGCTTTCTTT.